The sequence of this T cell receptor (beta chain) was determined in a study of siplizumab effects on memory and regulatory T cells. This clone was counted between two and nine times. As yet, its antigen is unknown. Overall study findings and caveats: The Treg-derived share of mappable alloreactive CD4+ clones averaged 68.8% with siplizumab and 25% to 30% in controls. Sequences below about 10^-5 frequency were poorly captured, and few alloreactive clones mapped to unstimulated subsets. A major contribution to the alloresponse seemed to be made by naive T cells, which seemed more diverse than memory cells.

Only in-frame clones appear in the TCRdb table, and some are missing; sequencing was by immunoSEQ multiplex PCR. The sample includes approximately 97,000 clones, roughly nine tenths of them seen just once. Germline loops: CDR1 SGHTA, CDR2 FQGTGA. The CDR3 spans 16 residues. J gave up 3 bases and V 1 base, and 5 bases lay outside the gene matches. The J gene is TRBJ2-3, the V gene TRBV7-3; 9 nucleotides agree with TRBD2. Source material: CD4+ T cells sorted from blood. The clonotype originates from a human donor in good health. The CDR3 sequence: CASSLSSGRGTDTQYF. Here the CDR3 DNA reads TGTGCCAGCAGCTTAAGTAGCGGGAGAGGTACAGATACGCAGTATTTT.